The clone carrying this T cell receptor beta chain was seen a few times. At the DNA level, this CDR3 is encoded by other sequences in the same sample as well. Germline CDR1 reads SEHNR; CDR2 reads FQNEAQ (reference sequence). This CDR3 has 14 residues. Trimming removed 5 bases at V and 6 bases at J, with 11 bases between. This sample stems from a study of blood T cell repertoires in COVID-19. Study-wide background: Sources were T cells, B-cell-depleted T cells, or PBMCs; the material itself was cDNA or gDNA.

How the authors handled the data: For nucleated cells, counts were estimated from reference gene primer amplification. The repertoire was sequenced with immunoSEQ multiplex PCR; TCRdb's copy has only in-frame clones and lacks some. That table gives V, J and clone size, and the DNA gave D and trimming. Among 150,000 to 180,000 clones listed, over 65% were seen once. Input material: peripheral blood. This clonotype originated in a man aged 80 or over with acute or convalescent COVID-19. The J gene is TRBJ1-6, the V gene TRBV7-9, with a weak D call TRBD1 (6 bases). In DNA, the CDR3 is TGTGCCAGCAGCCTCGGACAGCTTAATTCACCCCTCCACTTT. As protein: CASSLGQLNSPLHF.